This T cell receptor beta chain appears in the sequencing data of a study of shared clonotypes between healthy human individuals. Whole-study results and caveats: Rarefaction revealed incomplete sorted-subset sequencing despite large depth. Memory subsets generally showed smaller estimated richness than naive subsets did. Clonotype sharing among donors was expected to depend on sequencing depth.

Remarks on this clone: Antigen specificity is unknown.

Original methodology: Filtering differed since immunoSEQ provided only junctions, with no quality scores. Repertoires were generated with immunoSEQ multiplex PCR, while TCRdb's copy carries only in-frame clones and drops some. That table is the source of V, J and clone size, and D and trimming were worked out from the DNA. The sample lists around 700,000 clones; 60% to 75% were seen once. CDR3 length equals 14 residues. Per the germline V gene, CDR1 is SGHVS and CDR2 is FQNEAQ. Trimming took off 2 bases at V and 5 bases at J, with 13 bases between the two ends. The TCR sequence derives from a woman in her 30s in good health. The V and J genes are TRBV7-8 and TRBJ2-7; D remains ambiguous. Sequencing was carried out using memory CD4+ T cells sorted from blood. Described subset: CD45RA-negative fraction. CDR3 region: CASSLNGLFDEQYF. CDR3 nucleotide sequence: TGTGCCAGCAGCTTAAATGGTCTATTCGACGAGCAGTACTTC.